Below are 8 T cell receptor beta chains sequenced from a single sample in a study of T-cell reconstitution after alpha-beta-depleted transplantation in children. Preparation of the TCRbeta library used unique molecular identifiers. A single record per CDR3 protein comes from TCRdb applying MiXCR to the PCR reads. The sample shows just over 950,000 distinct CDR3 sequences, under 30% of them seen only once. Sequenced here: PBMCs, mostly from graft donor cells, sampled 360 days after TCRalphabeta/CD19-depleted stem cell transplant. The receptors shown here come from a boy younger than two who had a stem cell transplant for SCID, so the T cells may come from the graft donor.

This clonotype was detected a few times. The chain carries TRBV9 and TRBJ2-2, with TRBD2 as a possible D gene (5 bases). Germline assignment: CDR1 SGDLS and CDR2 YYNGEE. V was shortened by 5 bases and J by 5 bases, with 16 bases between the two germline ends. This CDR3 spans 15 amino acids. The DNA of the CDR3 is TGTGCCAGCAGGCGAGGGTCCCCGGGGACCGGGGAGCTGTTTTTT. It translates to CASRRGSPGTGELFF.

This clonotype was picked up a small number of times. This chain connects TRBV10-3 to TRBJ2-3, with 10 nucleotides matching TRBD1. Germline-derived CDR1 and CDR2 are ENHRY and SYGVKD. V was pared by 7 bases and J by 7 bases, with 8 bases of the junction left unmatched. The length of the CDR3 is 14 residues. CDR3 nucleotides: TGTGCCATCACCCCAGGGACAGGGGTGCATACGCAGTATTTT. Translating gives CAITPGTGVHTQYF.

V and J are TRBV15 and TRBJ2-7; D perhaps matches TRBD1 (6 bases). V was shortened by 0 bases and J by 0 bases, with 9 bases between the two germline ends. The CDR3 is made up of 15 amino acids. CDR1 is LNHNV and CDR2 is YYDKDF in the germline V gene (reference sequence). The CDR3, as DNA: TGTGCCACCAGCAGAGATCTGGACAGCTCCTACGAGCAGTACTTC. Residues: CATSRDLDSSYEQYF.

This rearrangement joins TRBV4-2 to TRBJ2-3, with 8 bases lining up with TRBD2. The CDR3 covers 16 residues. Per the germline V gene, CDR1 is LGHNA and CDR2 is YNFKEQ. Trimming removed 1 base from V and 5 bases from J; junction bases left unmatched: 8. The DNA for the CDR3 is TGTGCCAGCAGCCAAGGGTCAGCGGGGGCGGGAGATACGCAGTATTTT. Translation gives CASSQGSAGAGDTQYF.

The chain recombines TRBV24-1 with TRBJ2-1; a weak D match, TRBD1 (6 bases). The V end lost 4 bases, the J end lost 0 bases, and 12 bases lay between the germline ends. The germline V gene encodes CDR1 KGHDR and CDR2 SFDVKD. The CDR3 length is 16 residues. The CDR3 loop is CATSDPQGRSYNEQFF. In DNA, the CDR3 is TGTGCCACCAGTGACCCACAGGGCCGCTCCTACAATGAGCAGTTCTTC.

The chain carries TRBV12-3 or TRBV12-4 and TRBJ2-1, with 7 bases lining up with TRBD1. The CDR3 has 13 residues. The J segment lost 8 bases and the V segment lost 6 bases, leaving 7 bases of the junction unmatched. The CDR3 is CASRPTGLDEQFF. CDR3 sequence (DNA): TGTGCCAGCAGACCGACAGGGCTCGATGAGCAGTTCTTC.

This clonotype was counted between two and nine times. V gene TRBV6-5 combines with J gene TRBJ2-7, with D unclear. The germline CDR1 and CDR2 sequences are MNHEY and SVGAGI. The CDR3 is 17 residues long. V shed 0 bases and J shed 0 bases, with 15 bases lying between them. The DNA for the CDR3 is TGTGCCAGCAGTTACTCGAGCATAGGCATCCCCTCCTACGAGCAGTACTTC. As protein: CASSYSSIGIPSYEQYF.

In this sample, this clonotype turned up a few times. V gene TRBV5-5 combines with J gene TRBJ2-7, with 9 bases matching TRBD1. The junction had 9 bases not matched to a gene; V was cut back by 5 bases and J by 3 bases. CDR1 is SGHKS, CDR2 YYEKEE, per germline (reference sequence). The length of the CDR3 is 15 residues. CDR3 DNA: TGTGCCAGCAGACTGGGACAGGGATCTCACTACGAGCAGTACTTC. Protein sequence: CASRLGQGSHYEQYF.